These 12 T cell receptor beta chains share one sample of origin, sequenced in a study of identical twins. One entry per CDR3 protein, called by TCRdb with MiXCR from the 5' RACE reads. The sample contains 500,000 to 650,000 distinct CDR3 sequences, about 20% of which appear only once. These data also featured in a second study, about yellow fever vaccine responses in identical twins.

Sequencing used CD4+ T cells sorted from blood. The receptors were sampled from a young woman in good health.

This chain uses TRBV2 with TRBJ2-5, with a possible D match to TRBD2 (6 bases). V was clipped by 1 base and J by 5 bases, with 11 bases between them. CDR3 length equals 14 residues. Germline assignment: CDR1 SNHLY and CDR2 FYNNEI. CDR3 region: CASSEGSSEETQYF. For the CDR3, the DNA is TGTGCCAGCAGTGAAGGGTCTAGCGAGGAGACCCAGTACTTC.

The sample holds a few counts of this clonotype. The V gene is TRBV5-1, the J gene TRBJ2-1, with 9 bases aligning to TRBD1. V lost 2 bases to trimming and J lost 5 bases; unmatched junction nucleotides: 5. This CDR3 region has 15 residues. Germline CDR1 is SGHRS and CDR2 is YFSETQ. In DNA form, the CDR3 reads TGCGCCAGCAGCTTTATAGGGACAGGGAACAATGAGCAGTTCTTC. This gives the protein CASSFIGTGNNEQFF.

The chain couples TRBV20-1 to TRBJ1-2, with D perhaps TRBD1 (6 bases). The germline gives CDR1 DFQATT, CDR2 SNEGSKA (reference sequence). This CDR3 is 13 amino acids long. The ends were cut back, 5 bases at V and 1 base at J, with 11 bases in the middle. CDR3 bases: TGCAGTGCTGAGGGGGTCGGTAACTATGGCTACACCTTC. Its translation: CSAEGVGNYGYTF.

This clonotype was seen ten or more times. This sequence joins TRBV7-9 and TRBJ2-3, with D unclear. Trimming stripped 10 bases from V and 0 bases from J, with 5 bases between. Looked up from germline, CDR1 is SEHNR and CDR2 is FQNEAQ (reference sequence). This CDR3 spans 11 amino acids. CDR3 DNA: TGTGCCACTTCGAGCACAGATACGCAGTATTTT. Translation: CATSSTDTQYF.

The CDR3 DNA reads TGCAGTGCTAGAGGGCAGGGCGATCGAGCTTTCTTT. This translates into CSARGQGDRAFF. V and J are TRBV20-1 and TRBJ1-1; tentatively, D is TRBD1 (5 bases). Germline V gene sequence: CDR1 DFQATT, CDR2 SNEGSKA (reference sequence). V lost 1 base to trimming and J lost 10 bases, with 13 bases between them. The CDR3 is 12 residues long.

This clonotype occurred many times. The gene calls are TRBV12-3 or TRBV12-4 and TRBJ2-7, with D possibly being TRBD2 (6 bases). This CDR3 is built from 13 residues. V lost 3 bases and J lost 4, with 10 bases in between. This CDR3 reads CASSFDGSYEQYF. DNA for the CDR3: TGTGCCAGCAGTTTCGACGGGAGTTACGAGCAGTACTTC.

The table lists this clonotype with a few counts. The V gene is TRBV20-1, the J gene TRBJ1-5; D unresolved. The CDR3 contains 13 residues. Between the trimmed V and J ends, which lost 1 base and 5 bases, there was a span of 9 bases. Germline CDR1 reads DFQATT; CDR2 reads SNEGSKA (reference sequence). CDR3 sequence reads: CSARVGRDQPQHF. CDR3 coding DNA: TGCAGTGCTAGAGTGGGGAGGGATCAGCCCCAGCATTTT.

This chain joins TRBV2 and TRBJ2-1, with 10 bases matching TRBD2. J lost 8 bases, V lost 3 bases, and 10 bases had no gene match. CDR3 length: 16 residues. CDR1 is SNHLY, CDR2 FYNNEI, per germline. The CDR3 loop is CASSDGLAGVPHEQFF. The CDR3 coding sequence is TGTGCCAGCAGTGACGGGCTAGCGGGAGTCCCCCATGAGCAGTTCTTC.

This clonotype was picked up many times. V is TRBV7-8 and J is TRBJ2-1; D uncertain. The V gene lost 1 base and the J gene lost 6 bases, with 7 bases spanning the gap. Germline lookup yields CDR1 SGHVS and CDR2 FQNEAQ. The length of the CDR3 is 13 residues. The CDR3 bases are TGTGCCAGCAGCTTAGGGTGGGTCAATGAGCAGTTCTTC. Protein sequence: CASSLGWVNEQFF.

The chain links TRBV10-3 to TRBJ2-4; tentatively, D is TRBD1 (6 bases). Germline V CDR1 and CDR2: ENHRY, SYGVKD. CDR3 length: 13 residues. V lost 8 bases and J lost 9, with 17 bases in between. CDR3 residues: CAIRPGEDSIQYF. In nucleotides, the CDR3 is TGTGCCATCCGCCCCGGAGAGGACAGCATTCAGTACTTC.

This clonotype was found a few times. This rearrangement joins TRBV6-5 to TRBJ1-1; the D is unclear. Germline CDR1 is MNHEY and CDR2 is SVGAGI. Trimming stripped 1 base from V and 4 bases from J, with 13 bases between. The CDR3 sequence is 15 residues long. The CDR3, as DNA: TGTGCCAGCAGTTACTGGGCAGAACTGTCCACTGAAGCTTTCTTT. Translated, it gives CASSYWAELSTEAFF.

This clonotype was recorded a few times. V is TRBV12-3 or TRBV12-4 and J is TRBJ2-7; no clear D. CDR3 length equals 13 residues. V was shortened by 6 bases and J by 3 bases, with 12 bases between the two germline ends. CDR3 DNA: TGTGCCAGCAGCCCCTCAACGGGCTACGAGCAGTACTTC. It translates to CASSPSTGYEQYF.